What follows are 15 T cell receptor beta chains derived from one specimen sequenced in a study of spatial heterogeneity in lung cancer. TCRdb reprocessed the 5' RACE reads via MiXCR and lists one record per CDR3 protein. The table includes 3,000 to 4,500 distinct CDR3 sequences, 7% detected once. Stated time point: sample taken at primary tumor resection. The study sequenced unsorted whole RNA from tumor, nontumor lung or frozen PBMC. Material: normal lung tissue next to the tumor, obtained at surgery. These receptors were obtained from a male donor with early-stage non-small cell lung cancer.

This clonotype was detected only a few times. The chain combines TRBV4-1 with TRBJ2-1; possibly TRBD2 for D (5 bases). V was shortened by 4 bases and J by 6 bases, with 19 bases between the two germline ends. Germline V gives CDR1 MGHRA, CDR2 YSYEKL. The length of the CDR3 is 16 residues. CDR3 sequence (DNA): TGCGCCAGCAGCCGTCTATCGGGGTCCCAAGTCAATGAGCAGTTCTTC. Protein sequence: CASSRLSGSQVNEQFF.

Ten or more counts support this clonotype. This chain connects TRBV7-9 to TRBJ1-1; the D is unclear. Germline CDR1 reads SEHNR; CDR2 reads FQNEAQ (reference sequence). V lost 5 bases to trimming and J lost 6 bases, with 16 bases between them. The CDR3 runs 14 residues. The CDR3 region is CASSQWAGLPEAFF. Written as DNA, the CDR3 is TGTGCCAGCAGCCAGTGGGCAGGTCTGCCTGAAGCTTTCTTT.

This clonotype was counted only a few times. This chain links TRBV20-1 with TRBJ1-1; possibly TRBD1 for D (6 bases). Trimming took off 3 bases at V and 6 bases at J, with 14 bases between the two ends. The CDR3 length is 13 residues. From germline, CDR1 is DFQATT and CDR2 SNEGSKA (reference sequence). CDR3 nucleotides: TGCAGTGCTAGTCGGGGGGCCCTTGCTGAAGCTTTCTTT. This gives the protein CSASRGALAEAFF.

This clonotype rates as large. V usage is TRBV9 and J usage is TRBJ1-2, with 9 bases identical to TRBD1. There are 15 residues in the CDR3. Germline values: CDR1 SGDLS, CDR2 YYNGEE. With 0 bases clipped from V and 4 bases from J, the junction kept 4 bases outside the gene matches. The CDR3, as DNA: TGTGCCAGCAGCGTAGAACAGGGGGCAATCTATGGCTACACCTTC. The encoded protein is CASSVEQGAIYGYTF.

By proportion, this clonotype is medium-sized. The V and J genes are TRBV6-2 or TRBV6-3 and TRBJ2-3, with D unclear. The germline V gene encodes CDR1 MNHEY and CDR2 SVGEGT. Deletions cut 7 bases from V and 0 bases from J, with 8 bases between. This CDR3 comprises 13 residues. The CDR3: CASNRDSTDTQYF. Written as DNA, the CDR3 is TGTGCCAGCAACCGCGACAGCACAGATACGCAGTATTTT.

This clonotype came up many times. The V call is TRBV27, the J call TRBJ2-5; a weak D match, TRBD2 (6 bases). Germline-derived CDR1 and CDR2 are MNHEY and SMNVEV (reference sequence). The CDR3 is 15 amino acids. Trimming pared 5 bases from V and 2 bases from J, leaving 15 bases between. Here the CDR3 DNA reads TGTGCCAGCAGTCCTTATCGGGGGTTACAAGAGACCCAGTACTTC. Translation gives CASSPYRGLQETQYF.

In its sample, this clonotype ranks as medium-sized. The chain couples TRBV27 to TRBJ1-5; 7 bases align to TRBD1. J gave up 3 bases and V 5 bases, and 10 bases lay outside the gene matches. CDR3 length: 16 residues. Germline assignment: CDR1 MNHEY and CDR2 SMNVEV (reference sequence). The CDR3 sequence is CASSPNRDSYNQPQHF. As DNA, the CDR3 is TGTGCCAGCAGTCCAAACCGGGACAGCTACAATCAGCCCCAGCATTTT.

There are many counts of this clonotype. This chain links TRBV12-3 or TRBV12-4 with TRBJ2-1; D may match TRBD1 or TRBD2 (5 bases each). The CDR3 is made up of 15 amino acids. V was shortened by 5 bases and J by 8 bases, with 19 bases between the two germline ends. CDR3 amino acids: CASSPPGILGDEQFF. DNA of the CDR3: TGTGCCAGCAGTCCGCCCGGGATTTTGGGGGATGAGCAGTTCTTC.

This clonotype appeared many times. The chain recombines TRBV5-1 with TRBJ1-1; unclear D gene. Looked up from germline, CDR1 is SGHRS and CDR2 is YFSETQ. V gave up 2 bases and J gave up 3 bases, with 11 bases separating them. CDR3 length: 14 residues. The CDR3 is CASSFSPGYTEAFF. The CDR3 DNA is TGCGCCAGCAGCTTTTCTCCCGGATACACTGAAGCTTTCTTT. The variable domain in full, with the rest retrieved from reference TRBV5-1 and TRBJ1-1, is KAGVTQTPRYLIKTRGQQVTLSCSPISGHRSVSWYQQTPGQGLQFLFEYFSETQRNKGNFPGRFSGRQFSNSRSEMNVSTLELGDSALYLCASSFSPGYTEAFFGQGTRLTVV.

This clonotype is medium-sized within its sample. The chain uses TRBV20-1 and TRBJ2-7, with D hard to call. V was cut by 1 base and J by 4 bases, with 11 bases left in between. CDR3 size: 13 residues. CDR1 and CDR2 (germline): DFQATT, SNEGSKA (reference sequence). The CDR3 DNA sequence: TGCAGTGCTAGAGGGAGAAATGAGTACGAGCAGTACGTC. Translating it yields CSARGRNEYEQYV.

This clonotype was seen only a few times. One junction end does not reproduce the germline sequence, and a read error may be involved. CDR3: CASSPDRPRTGSF. DNA for the CDR3: TGTGCCAGCAGCCCCGACCGGCCTAGGACTGGCTCCTTT. The chain carries TRBV12-3 or TRBV12-4 and TRBJ2-1; D may be TRBD2 (5 bases). The CDR3 is made up of 13 amino acids.

This clonotype was observed at least ten times. The V call is TRBV24-1, the J call TRBJ2-2, with 11 bases fitting TRBD2. Germline CDR1 is KGHDR and CDR2 is SFDVKD. The CDR3 has 16 residues. The J segment lost 10 bases and the V segment lost 4 bases, leaving 10 bases of the junction unmatched. CDR3 nucleotides: TGTGCCACCAGTGACCCAATGGCGACTAGCGGGAAGGAGCTGTTTTTT. Translation: CATSDPMATSGKELFF.

This clonotype is large in the sample. This chain links TRBV6-6 with TRBJ2-7; 10 bases line up with TRBD1. Germline-derived CDR1 and CDR2 are MNHNY and SVGAGI (reference sequence). Trimming removed 6 bases from V and 2 bases from J; junction bases left unmatched: 7. The CDR3 is 15 amino acids. CDR3 nucleotides: TGTGCCAGCAGGGACCGGACAGGGGGTACCTACGAGCAGTACTTC. Translating gives CASRDRTGGTYEQYF.

This clonotype came up a few times. As the CDR3 is not closed by the conserved phenylalanine or tryptophan, this likely results from a read error. The limits of the CDR3 on the DNA are not certain, so only TCRdb's listed CDR3 is given. This chain joins TRBV12-3 or TRBV12-4 and TRBJ2-1; the D call in the table, TRBD1, was not verified against the DNA. Including both end residues, the CDR3 is 11 amino acids long. CDR3: CASSLQGTPLY.

There are many counts of this clonotype. This chain links TRBV7-2 with TRBJ1-2; possible D gene TRBD1, 6 bases. The V end lost 2 bases, the J end lost 0 bases, and 10 bases lay between the germline ends. Germline lookup yields CDR1 SGHTA and CDR2 FQGNSA. The CDR3 runs to 15 residues. The CDR3 bases are TGTGCCAGCAGCTTAAAACAGGGAGCTAACTATGGCTACACCTTC. This gives the protein CASSLKQGANYGYTF.